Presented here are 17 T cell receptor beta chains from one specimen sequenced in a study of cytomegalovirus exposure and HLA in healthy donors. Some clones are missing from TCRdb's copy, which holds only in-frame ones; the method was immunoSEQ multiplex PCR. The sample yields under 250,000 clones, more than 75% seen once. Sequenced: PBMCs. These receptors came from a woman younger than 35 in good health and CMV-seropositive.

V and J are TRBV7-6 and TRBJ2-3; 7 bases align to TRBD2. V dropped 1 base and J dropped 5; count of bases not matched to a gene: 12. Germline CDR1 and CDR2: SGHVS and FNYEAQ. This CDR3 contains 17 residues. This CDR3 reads CASSLVAGAEVIDTQYF. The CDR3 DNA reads TGTGCCAGCAGCTTAGTTGCGGGAGCCGAGGTGATAGATACGCAGTATTTT.

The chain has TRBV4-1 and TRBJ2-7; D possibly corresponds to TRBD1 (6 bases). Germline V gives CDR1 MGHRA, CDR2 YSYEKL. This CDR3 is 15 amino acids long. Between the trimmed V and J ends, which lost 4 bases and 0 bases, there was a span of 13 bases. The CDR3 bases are TGCGCCAGCAGCCTACAGCAGGGGAGCTCCTACGAGCAGTACTTC. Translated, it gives CASSLQQGSSYEQYF.

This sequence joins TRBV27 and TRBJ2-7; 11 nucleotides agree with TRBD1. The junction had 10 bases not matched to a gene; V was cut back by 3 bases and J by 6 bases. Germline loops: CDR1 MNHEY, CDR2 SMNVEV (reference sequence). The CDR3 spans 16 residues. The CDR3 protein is CASSFGQGANGGEQYF. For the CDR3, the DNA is TGTGCCAGCAGTTTCGGACAGGGGGCGAACGGGGGCGAGCAGTACTTC.

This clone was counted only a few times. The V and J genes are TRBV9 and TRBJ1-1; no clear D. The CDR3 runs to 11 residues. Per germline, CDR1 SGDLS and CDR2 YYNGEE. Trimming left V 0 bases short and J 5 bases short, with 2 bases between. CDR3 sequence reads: CASSVVTEAFF. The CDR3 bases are TGTGCCAGCAGCGTAGTAACTGAAGCTTTCTTT.

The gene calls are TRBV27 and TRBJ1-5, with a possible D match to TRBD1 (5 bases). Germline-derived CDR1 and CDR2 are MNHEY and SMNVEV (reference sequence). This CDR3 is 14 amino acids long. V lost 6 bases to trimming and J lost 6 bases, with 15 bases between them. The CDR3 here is CASRPGTYGQPQHF. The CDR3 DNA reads TGTGCCAGCAGGCCGGGGACTTATGGTCAGCCCCAGCATTTT.

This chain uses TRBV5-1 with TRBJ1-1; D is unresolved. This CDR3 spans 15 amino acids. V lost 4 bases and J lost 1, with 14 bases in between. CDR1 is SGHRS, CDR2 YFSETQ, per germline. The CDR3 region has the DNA TGCGCCAGCAGCGGTACTGGACTGAGGAACACTGAAGCTTTCTTT. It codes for CASSGTGLRNTEAFF.

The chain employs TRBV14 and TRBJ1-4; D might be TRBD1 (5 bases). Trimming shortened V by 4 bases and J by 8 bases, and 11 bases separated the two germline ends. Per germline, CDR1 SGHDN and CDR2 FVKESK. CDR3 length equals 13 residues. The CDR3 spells CASSRGTGEKLFF. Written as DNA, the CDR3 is TGTGCCAGCAGCCGAGGGACTGGGGAAAAACTGTTTTTT.

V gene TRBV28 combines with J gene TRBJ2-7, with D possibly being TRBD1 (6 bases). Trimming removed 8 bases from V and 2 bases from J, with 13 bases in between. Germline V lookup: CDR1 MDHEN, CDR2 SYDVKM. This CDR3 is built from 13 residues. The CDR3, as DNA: TGTGCCAGCTACAGGGACGGGCCCTACGAGCAGTACTTC. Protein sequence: CASYRDGPYEQYF.

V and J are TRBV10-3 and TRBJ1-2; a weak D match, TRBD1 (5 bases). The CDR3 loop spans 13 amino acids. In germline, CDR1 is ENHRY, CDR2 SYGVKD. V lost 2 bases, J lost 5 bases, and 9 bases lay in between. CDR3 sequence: CAISETGLYGYTF. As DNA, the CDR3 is TGTGCCATCAGTGAGACAGGTTTATATGGCTACACCTTC.

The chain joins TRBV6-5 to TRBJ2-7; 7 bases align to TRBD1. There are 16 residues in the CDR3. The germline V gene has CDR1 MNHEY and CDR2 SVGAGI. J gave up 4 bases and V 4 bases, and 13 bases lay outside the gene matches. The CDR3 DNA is TGTGCCAGCAGTTGGACCGGGACAGCTGTTGAGTACGAGCAGTACTTC. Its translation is CASSWTGTAVEYEQYF.

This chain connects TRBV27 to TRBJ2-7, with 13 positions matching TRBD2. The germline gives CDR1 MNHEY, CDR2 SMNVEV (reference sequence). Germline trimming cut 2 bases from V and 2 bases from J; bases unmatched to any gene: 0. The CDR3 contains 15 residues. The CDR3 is CASSLGTSGTYEQYF. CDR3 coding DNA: TGTGCCAGCAGTTTAGGGACTAGCGGGACCTACGAGCAGTACTTC.

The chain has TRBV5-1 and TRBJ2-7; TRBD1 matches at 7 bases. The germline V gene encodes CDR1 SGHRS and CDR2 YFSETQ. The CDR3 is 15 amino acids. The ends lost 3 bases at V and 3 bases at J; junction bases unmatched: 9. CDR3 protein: CASSWDSRSVYEQYF. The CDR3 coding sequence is TGCGCCAGCAGCTGGGACAGCCGCTCCGTCTACGAGCAGTACTTC.

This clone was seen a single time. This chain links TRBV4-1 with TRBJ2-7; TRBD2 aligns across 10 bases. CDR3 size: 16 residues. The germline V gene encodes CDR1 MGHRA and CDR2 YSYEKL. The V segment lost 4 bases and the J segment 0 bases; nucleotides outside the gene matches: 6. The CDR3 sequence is CASSLSSGRSSYEQYF. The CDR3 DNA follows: TGCGCCAGCAGCCTTTCTAGCGGGAGAAGCTCCTACGAGCAGTACTTC.

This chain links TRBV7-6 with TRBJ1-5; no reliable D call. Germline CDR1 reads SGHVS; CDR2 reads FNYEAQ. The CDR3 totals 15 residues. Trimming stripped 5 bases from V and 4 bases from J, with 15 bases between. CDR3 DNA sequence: TGTGCCAGCAGCCCGAGTTCGGCAGGAAATCAGCCCCAGCATTTT. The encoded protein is CASSPSSAGNQPQHF.

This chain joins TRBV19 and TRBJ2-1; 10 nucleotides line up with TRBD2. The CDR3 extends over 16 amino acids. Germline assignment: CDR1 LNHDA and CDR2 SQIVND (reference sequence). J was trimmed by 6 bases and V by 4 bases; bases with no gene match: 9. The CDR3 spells CASSNKAGGVRNEQFF. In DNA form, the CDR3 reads TGTGCCAGTAGTAATAAAGCGGGAGGGGTCCGCAATGAGCAGTTCTTC.

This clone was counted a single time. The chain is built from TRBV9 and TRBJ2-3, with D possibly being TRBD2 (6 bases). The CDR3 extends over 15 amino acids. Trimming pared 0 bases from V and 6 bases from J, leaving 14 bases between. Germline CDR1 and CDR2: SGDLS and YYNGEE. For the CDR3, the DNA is TGTGCCAGCAGCGTAGACGGGAGCTCTCAGGATACGCAGTATTTT. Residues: CASSVDGSSQDTQYF.

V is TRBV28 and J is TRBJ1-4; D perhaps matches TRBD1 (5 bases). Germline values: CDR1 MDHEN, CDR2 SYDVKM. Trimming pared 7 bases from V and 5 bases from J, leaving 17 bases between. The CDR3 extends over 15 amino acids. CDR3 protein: CASKEGTGNNEKLFF. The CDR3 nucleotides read TGTGCCAGCAAGGAGGGGACGGGAAACAATGAAAAACTGTTTTTT.